The rows below give T cell receptor beta chains drawn from one sample of a study of T cell repertoires in cytomegalovirus infection. No cognate antigen is known for these TCRs. TCRdb independently ran MiXCR on the reads; one entry per CDR3 protein. The table has roughly 120,000 distinct CDR3 sequences, 32% seen once; the top ten hold 45% to 65%. The starting material was CD8+ T cells from cultured PBMCs, obtained from culture after CMV antigen stimulation. Every receptor here comes from a human donor in good health (CMV status not recorded). Some clones in this sample may be carry-over from other donors' samples. Both conserved end residues are part of each CDR3. The D gene is left open where the match is weak. The size field is filled for only some rows; it gives once, few, many or a size class.

size: once
length: 14
D: -
V: TRBV27
J: TRBJ1-1
CDR3: CASSLGGQNTEAFF
DNA: TGTGCCAGCAGTTTGGGGGGACAGAACACTGAAGCTTTCTTT

size: few
length: 13
D: -
V: TRBV27
J: TRBJ2-1
CDR3: CASSLSLWGEQFF
DNA: TGTGCCAGCAGTTTGTCTCTGTGGGGTGAGCAGTTCTTC

size: many
length: 21
D: -
V: TRBV7-8
J: TRBJ2-3
CDR3: CASSLATLTPGEGGRTDTQYF
DNA: TGTGCCAGCAGCTTAGCGACGTTAACCCCTGGGGAGGGGGGCCGCACAGATACGCAGTATTTT

size: few
length: 13
D: -
V: TRBV19
J: TRBJ1-1
CDR3: CASSDSMNTEAFF
DNA: TGTGCCAGTAGCGACAGTATGAACACTGAAGCTTTCTTT

size: -
length: 16
D: -
V: TRBV7-2
J: TRBJ1-2
CDR3: CASSLEWQVPNYGYTF
DNA: TGTGCCAGCAGCTTAGAGTGGCAGGTTCCTAACTATGGCTACACCTTC

size: -
length: 14
D: -
V: TRBV19
J: TRBJ2-1
CDR3: CASSIMAGYNEQFF
DNA: TGTGCCAGTAGTATAATGGCCGGGTACAATGAGCAGTTCTTC

size: -
length: 15
D: -
V: TRBV4-1
J: TRBJ1-5
CDR3: CASSPRTDSNQPQHF
DNA: TGCGCCAGCAGCCCCCGGACGGATAGCAATCAGCCCCAGCATTTT

size: -
length: 16
D: TRBD1
V: TRBV10-3
J: TRBJ2-3
CDR3: CAISESDRLHADTQYF
DNA: TGTGCCATCAGTGAGTCGGACAGGCTCCACGCAGATACGCAGTATTTT

size: many
length: 16
D: TRBD2
V: TRBV7-2
J: TRBJ2-3
CDR3: CASSLVAGVGTDTQYF
DNA: TGTGCCAGCAGCTTAGTAGCGGGGGTTGGGACAGATACGCAGTATTTT

size: -
length: 16
D: TRBD2
V: TRBV6-2/TRBV6-3
J: TRBJ2-1
CDR3: CASSPTLAGAYNEQFF
DNA: TGTGCCAGCAGTCCCACCTTAGCGGGGGCTTACAATGAGCAGTTCTTC

size: -
length: 11
D: -
V: TRBV2
J: TRBJ1-1
CDR3: CASSEARRVPF
DNA: TGTGCCAGCAGTGAAGCGCGCAGGGTCCCCTTT

size: many
length: 16
D: -
V: TRBV7-2
J: TRBJ2-6
CDR3: CASSPLPASGANVLTF
DNA: TGTGCCAGCAGCCCCTTGCCTGCCTCTGGGGCCAACGTCCTGACTTTC

size: large
length: 13
D: -
V: TRBV7-6
J: TRBJ2-7
CDR3: CASSLAQGYEQYF
DNA: TGTGCCAGCAGCTTAGCGCAGGGCTACGAGCAGTACTTC

size: -
length: 11
D: -
V: TRBV28
J: TRBJ1-6
CDR3: CASSFPSPLHF
DNA: TGTGCCAGCAGTTTCCCTTCACCCCTCCACTTT

size: few
length: 14
D: -
V: TRBV12-3/TRBV12-4
J: TRBJ2-4
CDR3: CASSPAGAKNIQYF
DNA: TGTGCCAGCAGTCCCGCCGGGGCCAAAAACATTCAGTACTTC

size: -
length: 16
D: -
V: TRBV6-2/TRBV6-3
J: TRBJ2-5
CDR3: CASSPLEGHTVETQYF
DNA: TGTGCCAGCAGTCCACTCGAGGGCCATACAGTAGAGACCCAGTACTTC

size: -
length: 15
D: -
V: TRBV12-3/TRBV12-4
J: TRBJ1-4
CDR3: CASSLGGTNNEKLFF
DNA: TGTGCCAGCAGTTTAGGGGGGACAAATAATGAAAAACTGTTTTTT

size: -
length: 15
D: -
V: TRBV6-5
J: TRBJ1-1
CDR3: CASSYSRSGSTEAFF
DNA: TGTGCCAGCAGTTACTCGAGATCGGGGAGCACTGAAGCTTTCTTT

size: -
length: 13
D: -
V: TRBV7-9
J: TRBJ1-2
CDR3: CASRSGTTYGYTF
DNA: TGTGCCAGCAGGTCCGGGACAACCTATGGCTACACCTTC

size: -
length: 13
D: -
V: TRBV4-1
J: TRBJ2-7
CDR3: CASSQVGMGEQYF
DNA: TGCGCCAGCAGCCAAGTAGGTATGGGAGAGCAGTACTTC

size: few
length: 15
D: -
V: TRBV4-1
J: TRBJ1-6
CDR3: CASSQGDSYNSPLHF
DNA: TGCGCCAGCAGCCAGGGAGACAGCTATAATTCACCCCTCCACTTT

size: few
length: 13
D: -
V: TRBV12-3/TRBV12-4
J: TRBJ2-1
CDR3: CASSLHRVEEQFF
DNA: TGTGCCAGCAGTCTTCACAGGGTAGAGGAGCAGTTCTTC

size: -
length: 14
D: -
V: TRBV15
J: TRBJ1-2
CDR3: CATSRDGAYYGYTF
DNA: TGTGCCACCAGCAGAGACGGGGCGTACTATGGCTACACCTTC